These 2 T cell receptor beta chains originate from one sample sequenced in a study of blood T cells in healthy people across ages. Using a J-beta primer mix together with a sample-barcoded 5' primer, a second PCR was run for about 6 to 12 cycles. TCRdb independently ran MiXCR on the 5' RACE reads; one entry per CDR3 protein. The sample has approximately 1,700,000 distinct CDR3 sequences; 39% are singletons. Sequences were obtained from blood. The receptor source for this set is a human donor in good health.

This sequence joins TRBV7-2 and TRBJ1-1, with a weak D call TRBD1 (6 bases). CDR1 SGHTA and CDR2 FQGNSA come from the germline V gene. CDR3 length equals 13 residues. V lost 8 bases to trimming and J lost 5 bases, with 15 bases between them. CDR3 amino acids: CASSQGKRTEAFF. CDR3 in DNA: TGTGCCAGCTCACAGGGAAAGAGGACTGAAGCTTTCTTT.

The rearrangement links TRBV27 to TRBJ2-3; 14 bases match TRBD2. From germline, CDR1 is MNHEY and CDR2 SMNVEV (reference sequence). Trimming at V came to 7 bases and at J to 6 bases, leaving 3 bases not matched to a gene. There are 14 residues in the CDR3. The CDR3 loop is CASKRLAGGDTQYF. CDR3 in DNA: TGTGCCAGCAAACGACTAGCGGGGGGGGATACGCAGTATTTT.